The 32 T cell receptor beta chains reported below all come from one sample, sequenced in a study of T cells in Graves' hyperthyroidism and ophthalmopathy. TCR beta CDR3 regions were amplified from RNA. In the first-round RT-PCR of the TCR CDR3, the HTBI primer set was used. A single record per CDR3 protein comes from TCRdb applying MiXCR to the multiplex PCR reads. Seen here are hundreds of thousands of distinct CDR3 sequences, over 15% observed once, and the top ten hold 15% to 20%. Input material: blood. The source is a woman aged 18 to 35 with Graves' hyperthyroidism.

V and J are TRBV19 and TRBJ2-7; 11 bases align to TRBD1. J gave up 5 bases and V 4 bases, and 13 bases lay outside the gene matches. The CDR3 consists of 17 residues. CDR1 LNHDA and CDR2 SQIVND come from the germline V gene (reference sequence). The CDR3 spells CASSTTLTGQGVHEQYF. The CDR3 DNA follows: TGTGCCAGTAGTACGACGCTCACGGGACAGGGGGTTCACGAGCAGTACTTC.

A remark on this clonotype: A much larger clone is a single base away; this may be a read error. This sequence joins TRBV20-1 and TRBJ1-5; TRBD1 aligns across 7 bases. CDR3 length equals 14 residues. Germline values: CDR1 DFQATT, CDR2 SNEGSKA (reference sequence). Trimming at V came to 4 bases and at J to 3 bases, leaving 6 bases not matched to a gene. In nucleotides, the CDR3 is TGCAGTGCTACCCGGACAGGCCCCAATCAGCCCCAGCATTTT. Residues: CSATRTGPNQPQHF.

The rearrangement joins TRBV7-8 to TRBJ1-3; no clear D. The V end lost 7 bases, the J end lost 4 bases, and 11 bases lay between the germline ends. Per the germline V gene, CDR1 is SGHVS and CDR2 is FQNEAQ. This CDR3 has 13 amino acids. CDR3 sequence reads: CASTEVGGNTIYF. CDR3 nucleotides: TGTGCCAGCACGGAAGTGGGCGGAAACACCATATATTTT.

The V call is TRBV28, the J call TRBJ1-1; 10 nucleotides line up with TRBD1. This CDR3 contains 10 residues. The J segment lost 11 bases and the V segment lost 11 bases, leaving 5 bases of the junction unmatched. CDR1 MDHEN and CDR2 SYDVKM come from the germline V gene. CDR3: CAVTDRGAFF. DNA for the CDR3: TGTGCCGTGACGGACAGGGGGGCTTTCTTT.

The chain has TRBV2 and TRBJ2-5, with D tentatively TRBD2 (5 bases). The CDR3 is 10 amino acids. The germline V gene has CDR1 SNHLY and CDR2 FYNNEI. Trimming cost V 8 bases and J 11 bases, with 12 bases left between them. CDR3 loop: CASRAGIQYF. The CDR3 DNA is TGTGCCAGCCGGGCCGGGATTCAGTACTTC.

In its sample, this clonotype was seen many times. V usage is TRBV11-2 and J usage is TRBJ2-3; 10 bases map to TRBD2. The CDR3 has 18 amino acids. V shed 3 bases and J 0 bases; nucleotides not matched to a gene: 9. Germline V gives CDR1 SGHAT, CDR2 FQNNGV. The CDR3 DNA is TGTGCCAGCAGCTTCTATAGCGGGAGGACCATTAGCACAGATACGCAGTATTTT. Encoded protein: CASSFYSGRTISTDTQYF.

This clonotype was seen more than once but under ten times. The CDR3 bases are TGTGCCAGCAGCCAAGGAAATTTTTATGGTGAGCAGTACTTC. The encoded protein is CASSQGNFYGEQYF. The chain carries TRBV3-1 and TRBJ2-7; D uncertain. CDR1 and CDR2 (germline): LGHDT, YNNKEL (reference sequence). This CDR3 has 14 residues. The ends were cut back, 1 base at V and 7 bases at J, with 14 bases in the middle.

The rearrangement uses TRBV7-9 and TRBJ2-7; TRBD1 matches at 7 bases. The J call could be wrong; TRBJ2-1 is a better fit for the DNA end. This CDR3 has 13 residues. Germline V gives CDR1 SEHNR, CDR2 FQNEAQ (reference sequence). The CDR3 coding sequence is TGTGCCAGCAGAGAGACAGGGTCTGACGAGCAGTTCTTC. Translating it yields CASRETGSDEQFF.

Many counts were recorded for this clonotype. The chain employs TRBV28 and TRBJ1-1; D call uncertain. Germline V gene sequence: CDR1 MDHEN, CDR2 SYDVKM. The CDR3 consists of 14 residues. The ends were cut back, 3 bases at V and 0 bases at J, with 8 bases in the middle. The CDR3 DNA is TGTGCCAGCAGTTTTTTCCAGGTGAACACTGAAGCTTTCTTT. Amino acids: CASSFFQVNTEAFF.

The chain uses TRBV4-1 and TRBJ2-6; D gene uncertain. The CDR3 covers 18 residues. The V and J ends lost 3 bases and 0 bases respectively, with 15 bases between them. CDR1 and CDR2 (germline): MGHRA, YSYEKL. The CDR3 nucleotides are TGCGCCAGCAGCCATTTCGGACCTTCGGTCTCTGGGGCCAACGTCCTGACTTTC. Amino acid sequence: CASSHFGPSVSGANVLTF.

As regards this clonotype: At one end, the junction sequence differs from germline, possibly due to a read error. The V gene is TRBV4-1, the J gene TRBJ2-7; D remains ambiguous. Germline CDR1 MGHRA, CDR2 YSYEKL. The CDR3 sequence is 13 residues long. The CDR3 region is CASSQVDRYKQYF. As DNA, the CDR3 is TGCGCCAGCAGCCAAGTGGATCGCTACAAGCAGTACTTC.

The rearrangement links TRBV20-1 to TRBJ1-1, with a weak D call TRBD1 (5 bases). CDR3 length equals 10 residues. The germline gives CDR1 DFQATT, CDR2 SNEGSKA (reference sequence). The chain's CDR3 is CRGLGTEAFF. The DNA of the CDR3 is TGCAGGGGACTGGGGACTGAAGCTTTCTTT.

This clonotype has ten or more counts. The chain carries TRBV2 and TRBJ2-3; no clear D gene. Trimming took off 7 bases at V and 6 bases at J, with 11 bases between the two ends. Germline V lookup: CDR1 SNHLY, CDR2 FYNNEI. The CDR3 is 12 amino acids. The CDR3 spells CASNRESDTQYF. The CDR3 DNA reads TGTGCCAGCAACAGAGAGTCGGATACGCAGTATTTT.

This clonotype was counted between two and nine times. CDR3 residues: CASSVLGGAANTGELFF. CDR3 bases: TGTGCCAGCAGCGTCTTGGGGGGGGCCGCGAACACCGGGGAGCTGTTTTTT. The chain employs TRBV7-3 and TRBJ2-2, with D perhaps TRBD2 (7 bases). Germline CDR1 reads SGHTA; CDR2 reads FQGTGA. V lost 5 bases, J lost 0 bases, and 16 bases lay in between. The CDR3 length is 17 residues.

This clonotype turned up a few times. V gene TRBV20-1 combines with J gene TRBJ1-5; 11 nucleotides match TRBD1. The V gene end was trimmed by 5 bases and the J gene end by 0 bases; junction bases not matched to a gene: 3. The germline V gene has CDR1 DFQATT and CDR2 SNEGSKA (reference sequence). This CDR3 contains 15 residues. DNA of the CDR3: TGCAGTGCTGGACAGGGGGCTTTTAGCAATCAGCCCCAGCATTTT. Translating it yields CSAGQGAFSNQPQHF.

This chain links TRBV12-3 or TRBV12-4 with TRBJ1-1; 7 bases line up with TRBD1. This CDR3 is 14 amino acids long. J was trimmed by 3 bases and V by 6 bases; bases with no gene match: 7. The CDR3 DNA is TGTGCCAGCAGGCCCCGGGACAGCTACACTGAAGCTTTCTTT. This gives the protein CASRPRDSYTEAFF.

This clonotype occurred many times. This chain connects TRBV28 to TRBJ1-3; tentative D call: TRBD1 (5 bases). The V end lost 4 bases, the J end lost 2 bases, and 9 bases lay between the germline ends. Germline V gene sequence: CDR1 MDHEN, CDR2 SYDVKM. The CDR3 is 14 residues long. This CDR3 is CASSYSDTGNTIYF. The CDR3 nucleotides are TGTGCCAGCAGTTACTCGGACACTGGAAACACCATATATTTT.

This clonotype was recorded many times. The rearrangement joins TRBV20-1 to TRBJ1-6; no clear D gene. CDR3 length: 15 residues. Germline values: CDR1 DFQATT, CDR2 SNEGSKA (reference sequence). Trimming left V 6 bases short and J 6 bases short, with 18 bases between. This CDR3 is CSASRTVSGNSPLHF. As DNA, the CDR3 is TGCAGTGCAAGTCGGACGGTCTCCGGTAATTCACCCCTCCACTTT.

There are many counts of this clonotype. This rearrangement joins TRBV4-2 to TRBJ2-1; 13 nucleotides agree with TRBD2. The CDR3 spans 16 residues. The V gene end was trimmed by 1 base and the J gene end by 10 bases; junction bases not matched to a gene: 7. Germline CDR1 LGHNA, CDR2 YNFKEQ. The CDR3: CASSQGGTSGAWEQFF. The DNA of the CDR3 is TGTGCCAGCAGCCAAGGAGGGACTAGCGGGGCGTGGGAGCAGTTCTTC.

The V call is TRBV18, the J call TRBJ2-5; 7 bases align to TRBD1. Germline V gene lookup returns CDR1 KGHSH and CDR2 LQKENI. After removal of 5 bases from V and 4 bases from J, the junction contained 4 bases not matched to a gene. The CDR3 covers 13 residues. DNA for the CDR3: TGTGCCAGCTCATACGGACAGGTAGAGACCCAGTACTTC. Translating gives CASSYGQVETQYF.

This clonotype came up a few times. The chain couples TRBV9 to TRBJ2-1; D is possibly TRBD2 (6 bases). This CDR3 contains 16 residues. The V end was cut by 3 bases, the J end by 0 bases, with 13 bases between. The V gene's germline CDR1 is SGDLS and CDR2 YYNGEE. In DNA form, the CDR3 reads TGTGCCAGCAGCGGCCGGGACTTCAGCTCCTACAATGAGCAGTTCTTC. This gives the protein CASSGRDFSSYNEQFF.

This clonotype has ten or more counts. The gene calls are TRBV15 and TRBJ1-1; possible D gene TRBD1, 5 bases. Trimming cost V 1 base and J 4 bases, with 7 bases left between them. The CDR3 runs to 13 residues. CDR1 LNHNV and CDR2 YYDKDF come from the germline V gene (reference sequence). The DNA for the CDR3 is TGTGCCACCAGCAGAGTGGGGGGCACTGAAGCTTTCTTT. It is translated as CATSRVGGTEAFF.

This clonotype has ten or more counts. The V gene is TRBV7-3, the J gene TRBJ2-3; 9 bases map to TRBD1. The CDR3 has 16 residues. V was clipped by 0 bases and J by 5 bases; unmatched bases: 6. Looked up from germline, CDR1 is SGHTA and CDR2 is FQGTGA. The DNA of the CDR3 is TGTGCCAGCAGCTTAACCGGGACAGGGAGAGGAGATACGCAGTATTTT. This encodes CASSLTGTGRGDTQYF.

This clonotype was counted many times. CDR3 in DNA: TGTGCCAGCAGTTCTCCCGGGACTAGCGTAGAGCAGTTCTTC. Its protein product is CASSSPGTSVEQFF. The chain employs TRBV12-3 or TRBV12-4 and TRBJ2-1; the match to TRBD2 covers 10 bases. This CDR3 has 14 residues. Trimming removed 4 bases from V and 10 bases from J; junction bases left unmatched: 7.

The chain joins TRBV10-2 to TRBJ2-1; D tentatively reads TRBD1 or TRBD2 (5 bases each). The germline gives CDR1 WSHSY, CDR2 SAAADI. The CDR3 length is 14 residues. Trimming cost V 3 bases and J 4 bases, with 10 bases left between them. The CDR3 DNA is TGCGCCAGCAGTGACGGGGACCGTTACAATGAGCAGTTCTTC. This codes for CASSDGDRYNEQFF.

This clonotype was seen ten or more times. This chain uses TRBV20-1 with TRBJ2-1; TRBD2 matches at 8 bases. Germline V gene sequence: CDR1 DFQATT, CDR2 SNEGSKA (reference sequence). The CDR3 covers 15 residues. After removal of 1 base from V and 2 bases from J, the junction contained 4 bases not matched to a gene. This CDR3 is CSARAPGLAYNEQFF. CDR3 nucleotide sequence: TGCAGTGCTAGAGCCCCGGGACTAGCCTACAATGAGCAGTTCTTC.

Only a few counts were recorded for this clonotype. This rearrangement joins TRBV10-1 to TRBJ1-1; TRBD1 might be the D (5 bases). There are 16 residues in the CDR3. Per the germline V gene, CDR1 is WNHNN and CDR2 is SYGVQD (reference sequence). Trimming stripped 2 bases from V and 4 bases from J, with 17 bases between. The DNA of the CDR3 is TGCGCCAGCAGTGAGACATCAGGGTCCGCTCTCACTGAAGCTTTCTTT. Residues: CASSETSGSALTEAFF.

This clonotype was recorded at least ten times. The CDR3 loop reads CSAWTSGGSDTQYF. CDR3 DNA sequence: TGCAGTGCATGGACTAGCGGGGGTTCAGATACGCAGTATTTT. V gene TRBV20-1 combines with J gene TRBJ2-3; 13 positions agree with TRBD2. CDR3 size: 14 residues. The V and J ends lost 6 bases and 4 bases, in that order; junction bases with no gene match: 4. Germline CDR1 and CDR2: DFQATT and SNEGSKA (reference sequence).

Concerning this clonotype: One end of the junction is discordant with germline, which a read error may explain. This rearrangement joins TRBV7-2 to TRBJ2-1; 7 nucleotides line up with TRBD2. Germline values: CDR1 SGHTA, CDR2 FQGNSA. The CDR3 extends over 15 amino acids. The DNA for the CDR3 is TGTGCCAGCAGTGGGGACTATCTCTCCTACAATGAGCGGTTCTTC. Amino acid sequence: CASSGDYLSYNERFF.

This clonotype was seen repeatedly, ten times or more. The chain couples TRBV29-1 to TRBJ1-1; 9 bases line up with TRBD1. Germline assignment: CDR1 SQVTM and CDR2 ANQGSEA. The trim removed 6 bases at V and 2 bases at J, leaving 10 bases unmatched. The CDR3 consists of 15 residues. In nucleotides, the CDR3 is TGCAGCGTCGTCCTACAGGGGGCGAGTAACACTGAAGCTTTCTTT. Translating gives CSVVLQGASNTEAFF.

The table lists this clonotype with many counts. J is TRBJ1-1 and V is TRBV20-1; TRBD1 matches at 7 bases. The germline V gene encodes CDR1 DFQATT and CDR2 SNEGSKA (reference sequence). Trimming cost V 6 bases and J 4 bases; bases outside gene matches: 20. The CDR3 sequence is 17 residues long. The CDR3 nucleotides are TGCAGTGCCCTGATGGACAGGCGTTTCGGTTTAGGCACTGAAGCTTTCTTT. Translating gives CSALMDRRFGLGTEAFF.

This chain joins TRBV6-9 and TRBJ1-1; 8 bases agree with TRBD1. This CDR3 spans 16 amino acids. The V and J ends lost 2 bases and 5 bases, in that order; junction bases with no gene match: 10. Germline V gives CDR1 MNHGY, CDR2 SVAAGI. Here the CDR3 reads CASSYHNRGDVTEAFF. Here the CDR3 DNA reads TGTGCCAGCAGTTATCACAACAGGGGGGACGTGACTGAAGCTTTCTTT.